A selection of T cell receptor beta chains follows, all from one sample in a study of CD8 T cells in Susac syndrome. TCRdb processed the immunoSEQ multiplex PCR reads anew with MiXCR; each CDR3 protein has one entry. The sample lists 100,000 or so distinct CDR3 sequences, 95% seen once, with less than 0.35% in the top ten. Sequencing used CD8+ T cells from PBMCs. Receptors originate from a human donor with Susac syndrome. Each CDR3 is given with its conserved first and last residue. The D gene is left open where the match is weak. Part of the rows lack a size; the others show once, few, many or a class for expanded clones.

NA NA TRBJ2-5 TRBV5-1 CASSLGSGGETQYF TGCGCCAGCAGCTTGGGATCCGGGGGAGAGACCCAGTACTTC
TRBD2 NA TRBJ2-7 TRBV3-1 CASSQVGLAGDYEQYF TGTGCCAGCAGCCAAGTGGGGCTAGCGGGGGACTACGAGCAGTACTTC
NA NA TRBJ1-6 TRBV5-1 CASSLGAGNSPLHF TGCGCCAGCAGCTTGGGGGCGGGAAATTCACCCCTCCACTTT
NA once TRBJ2-1 TRBV3-1 CASSQVPGTGNDEQFF TGTGCCAGCAGCCAAGTCCCCGGGACCGGTAACGATGAGCAGTTCTTC
NA NA TRBJ2-1 TRBV5-6 CASSFTQRSYNEQFF TGTGCCAGCAGCTTTACCCAGCGGTCATACAATGAGCAGTTCTTC
NA NA TRBJ2-3 TRBV20-1 CSARDGPSPDTQYF TGCAGTGCTAGAGATGGCCCCTCTCCCGATACGCAGTATTTT
NA once TRBJ1-5 TRBV7-9 CASSSQGSNQPQHF TGTGCCAGCAGTTCACAGGGCAGCAATCAGCCCCAGCATTTT
NA NA TRBJ1-2 TRBV4-1 CASSRLDGGYGYTF TGCGCCAGCAGCCGATTGGACGGGGGCTATGGCTACACCTTC
NA NA TRBJ1-1 TRBV29-1 CSVEGRGDTEAFF TGCAGCGTTGAAGGCAGGGGAGACACTGAAGCTTTCTTT
NA NA TRBJ1-3 TRBV4-1 CASSQAGWNSGNTIYF TGCGCCAGCAGCCAGGCAGGGTGGAACTCTGGAAACACCATATATTTT
TRBD1 once TRBJ2-7 TRBV28 CASTDRTGVYF TGTGCCAGCACCGACCGGACAGGGGTGTACTTC
TRBD2 NA TRBJ2-5 TRBV27 CASSLQGSGGKTQYF TGTGCCAGCAGTCTCCAGGGTAGCGGGGGGAAGACCCAGTACTTC
TRBD1 NA TRBJ1-2 TRBV20-1 CSARVRTQGGYGYTF TGCAGTGCTAGAGTCCGCACTCAGGGGGGGTATGGCTACACCTTC
TRBD2 NA TRBJ2-1 TRBV20-1 CSAREPSGTYNEQFF TGCAGTGCTAGAGAACCTAGCGGTACCTACAATGAGCAGTTCTTC
NA NA TRBJ2-6 TRBV5-1 CASSSPTGANVLTF TGCGCCAGCAGCTCCCCTACTGGGGCCAACGTCCTGACTTTC
NA NA TRBJ2-7 TRBV9 CASKGPGVEQYF TGTGCCAGCAAGGGCCCCGGTGTCGAGCAGTACTTC
NA NA TRBJ1-1 TRBV21-1 CAKERQTEAFF TGTGCCAAAGAACGTCAAACTGAAGCTTTCTTT
NA NA TRBJ2-6 TRBV12-3/TRBV12-4 CASTDRYSSGANVLTF TGTGCCAGCACCGACAGGTACAGCTCTGGGGCCAACGTCCTGACTTTC
NA NA TRBJ2-7 TRBV4-1 CASSQDRDEQYF TGCGCCAGCAGCCAAGATCGGGACGAGCAGTACTTC
TRBD2 NA TRBJ2-1 TRBV12-3/TRBV12-4 CASSLTSGSHNEQFF TGTGCCAGCAGTCTAACTAGCGGGAGCCACAATGAGCAGTTCTTC
NA NA TRBJ2-1 TRBV12-5 CASGNNEQFF TGTGCTAGTGGCAACAATGAGCAGTTCTTC
NA NA TRBJ1-1 TRBV29-1 CSVGKLKMNTEAFF TGCAGCGTAGGGAAGCTGAAGATGAACACTGAAGCTTTCTTT
NA NA TRBJ1-6 TRBV20-1 CSARVGNPINSPLHF TGCAGTGCTAGGGTCGGGAACCCTATAAATTCACCCCTCCACTTT
TRBD1 NA TRBJ2-5 TRBV19 CASSMWTGYQETQYF TGTGCCAGTAGTATGTGGACAGGGTACCAAGAGACCCAGTACTTC
TRBD2 few TRBJ2-7 TRBV19 CASSIAGGSYEQYF TGTGCCAGTAGTATTGCGGGGGGCTCCTACGAGCAGTACTTC
NA NA TRBJ1-3 TRBV4-1 CASSQDDGIFTGNTIYF TGCGCCAGCAGCCAAGATGACGGCATATTCACTGGAAACACCATATATTTT
NA NA TRBJ1-1 TRBV9 CASSVGGGMVEAFF TGTGCCAGCAGCGTAGGGGGGGGCATGGTCGAAGCTTTCTTT
TRBD2 NA TRBJ2-1 TRBV9 CASSDQRGDNEQFF TGTGCCAGCAGCGACCAGCGGGGGGATAATGAGCAGTTCTTC
NA NA TRBJ2-5 TRBV5-4 CASSSSEEKTQYF TGTGCCAGCAGCTCTAGCGAGGAAAAGACCCAGTACTTC
TRBD2 few TRBJ2-5 TRBV29-1 CSVDGLDLETQYF TGCAGCGTTGATGGACTAGATTTAGAGACCCAGTACTTC
NA NA TRBJ2-1 TRBV3-1 CASSQVSSEGEQFF TGTGCCAGCAGCCAAGTCTCTAGCGAGGGTGAGCAGTTCTTC
NA NA TRBJ1-5 TRBV4-1 CASSPTGGPSQPQHF TGCGCCAGCAGCCCCACCGGGGGTCCAAGTCAGCCCCAGCATTTT
NA NA TRBJ2-3 TRBV5-1 CASSLALTPADTQYF TGCGCCAGCAGCTTGGCTCTGACTCCGGCAGATACGCAGTATTTT
TRBD2 NA TRBJ2-3 TRBV20-1 CSARELARGNTQYF TGCAGTGCTAGGGAACTAGCGAGAGGAAATACGCAGTATTTT
NA NA TRBJ2-7 TRBV2 CASSVREGVSYEQYF TGTGCCAGCAGCGTCAGGGAAGGTGTCTCCTACGAGCAGTACTTC
TRBD1 NA TRBJ1-5 TRBV12-3/TRBV12-4 CASSLDHRGGNQPQHF TGTGCCAGCAGTTTAGATCACAGGGGAGGCAATCAGCCCCAGCATTTT
TRBD2 NA TRBJ2-5 TRBV3-1 CASSQDGSGAFGETQYF TGTGCCAGCAGCCAAGACGGGAGCGGGGCGTTCGGGGAGACCCAGTACTTC
TRBD2 NA TRBJ2-1 TRBV13 CASSTTGLAGYNEQFF TGTGCCAGCAGCACCACTGGACTAGCGGGATACAATGAGCAGTTCTTC
NA NA TRBJ1-1 TRBV13 CASSGKATGGGTEAFF TGTGCCAGCAGCGGGAAAGCAACAGGAGGAGGTACTGAAGCTTTCTTT
TRBD2 NA TRBJ2-4 TRBV7-2 CASSSPGGRNIQYF TGTGCCAGCAGCTCCCCGGGGGGGAGAAACATTCAGTACTTC
TRBD1 NA TRBJ1-2 TRBV29-1 CSVDKRTGYGYTF TGCAGCGTTGATAAAAGGACAGGCTATGGCTACACCTTC
NA NA TRBJ2-3 TRBV2 CASMMGEADTQYF TGTGCCAGCATGATGGGGGAGGCAGATACGCAGTATTTT
TRBD1 NA TRBJ2-1 TRBV27 CASSRGQLNEQFF TGTGCCAGCAGCAGGGGGCAGCTCAATGAGCAGTTCTTC
NA NA TRBJ1-5 TRBV12-3/TRBV12-4 CASSLGPFEPQHF TGTGCCAGCAGTTTAGGCCCCTTTGAGCCCCAGCATTTT
NA NA TRBJ1-2 TRBV27 CASSFVAGYGYTF TGTGCCAGCAGTTTTGTCGCGGGTTATGGCTACACCTTC
NA NA TRBJ2-7 TRBV29-1 CSVVEYEQYF TGCAGCGTTGTTGAGTACGAGCAGTACTTC
NA NA TRBJ1-4 TRBV4-1 CASSPHGISDGELFF TGCGCCAGCAGCCCCCACGGGATCTCGGATGGGGAACTGTTTTTT
TRBD1 NA TRBJ2-7 TRBV25-1 CASRTGASYEQYF TGTGCCAGCAGAACAGGGGCTTCCTACGAGCAGTACTTC
NA NA TRBJ1-5 TRBV12-3/TRBV12-4 CASSLLWGAHSNQPQHF TGTGCCAGCAGTTTATTGTGGGGGGCGCATAGCAATCAGCCCCAGCATTTT
NA NA TRBJ1-2 TRBV27 CASSFRRPDGANYGYTF TGTGCCAGCAGTTTCCGCCGGCCGGACGGAGCTAACTATGGCTACACCTTC
NA NA TRBJ1-5 TRBV2 CASSEEGVGNQPQHF TGTGCCAGCAGTGAAGAGGGGGTTGGCAATCAGCCCCAGCATTTT
TRBD2 NA TRBJ2-5 TRBV5-4 CASSLIGEGPKTQYF TGTGCCAGCAGCTTGATAGGGGAGGGCCCAAAGACCCAGTACTTC
NA NA TRBJ1-5 TRBV5-6 CASSDSLWMDDQPQHF TGTGCCAGCAGCGACTCTTTATGGATGGACGATCAGCCCCAGCATTTT
NA NA TRBJ2-7 TRBV19 CASSTRTVTYEQYF TGTGCCAGTAGTACCCGGACGGTGACCTACGAGCAGTACTTC
TRBD2 NA TRBJ2-1 TRBV13 CASSSDGRGLGFDEQFF TGTGCCAGCAGCTCCGACGGGAGGGGTTTAGGTTTTGATGAGCAGTTCTTC